This note documents a single T cell receptor (beta chain) sequence. Its antigen is as yet unknown. As for treatment: oral pan-JAK inhibitor, 5-10 mg twice daily. Both peripheral blood and punch biopsies of lesional scalp skin were obtained from patients who had alopecia areata. Germline trimming cut 1 base from V and 0 bases from J; bases unmatched to any gene: 3. Germline CDR1 reads LGHNA; CDR2 reads YSLEER. This CDR3 comprises 16 residues. cDNA prepared by RNA extraction and subsequent reverse transcription served as the template for sequencing. The data were produced by immunoSEQ multiplex PCR, yet TCRdb's version contains in-frame clones alone and is incomplete. The table includes about 220,000 clones, about three fifths detected once. This record comes from a study of CD8+ T cells in alopecia areata. Study-level points and caveats: Normal skin's resident alphabeta T cells are sequenced alongside lesional scalp T cells. Many expanded lesional clones persisted during tofacitinib (in both scalp and blood).

The TCR comes from a human donor with alopecia areata. Sample: CD4+ T cells sorted from blood, taken at week 4, from a patient treated with tofacitinib. The chain carries TRBV4-3 and TRBJ2-3; 8 bases are shared with TRBD2. The chain's CDR3 is CASSQVASGSTDTQYF. In DNA form, the CDR3 reads TGCGCCAGCAGCCAAGTGGCTAGCGGGAGCACAGATACGCAGTATTTT.